These 27 T cell receptor beta chains were all obtained from the same sample, sequenced in a study of blood T cell repertoires in COVID-19. Data came from immunoSEQ multiplex PCR; TCRdb stores just in-frame clones and leaves some out. The sample carries tens of thousands of clones, 70% to 80% recorded once. Sequenced input: peripheral blood. The receptor source for this set is a man between 65 and 85 years old with COVID-19, enrolled during active disease.

This chain connects TRBV18 to TRBJ2-7, with D maybe TRBD2 (5 bases). This CDR3 has 13 residues. In germline, CDR1 is KGHSH, CDR2 LQKENI. Trimming pared 1 base from V and 5 bases from J, leaving 9 bases between. The CDR3 sequence is CASSPRGSDEQYF. The CDR3 bases are TGTGCCAGCTCACCACGAGGGAGCGACGAGCAGTACTTC. Combining the CDR3 with reference TRBV18 and TRBJ2-7 gives the whole variable domain NAGVMQNPRHLVRRRGQEARLRCSPMKGHSHVYWYRQLPEEGLKFMVYLQKENIIDESGMPKERFSAEFPKEGPSILRIQQVVRGDSAAYFCASSPRGSDEQYFGPGTRLTVT.

The chain links TRBV7-9 to TRBJ1-1; TRBD1 is a possible D gene (5 bases). Germline CDR1 reads SEHNR; CDR2 reads FQNEAQ (reference sequence). V lost 4 bases, J lost 2 bases, and 17 bases lay in between. The CDR3 loop spans 16 amino acids. The CDR3, as DNA: TGTGCCAGCAGCTATTATGGAGGGGCAAAAAACACTGAAGCTTTCTTT. Protein product: CASSYYGGAKNTEAFF.

The table lists this clone with a count of one. The gene calls are TRBV5-1 and TRBJ2-7; no reliable D call. CDR1 is SGHRS, CDR2 YFSETQ, per germline. CDR3 length: 14 residues. The V gene lost 0 bases and the J gene lost 0 bases, with 7 bases spanning the gap. The CDR3 reads CASSLDPSSYEQYF. Written as DNA, the CDR3 is TGCGCCAGCAGCTTGGATCCCAGCTCCTACGAGCAGTACTTC. Complete variable domain (other parts from reference TRBV5-1 and TRBJ2-7): KAGVTQTPRYLIKTRGQQVTLSCSPISGHRSVSWYQQTPGQGLQFLFEYFSETQRNKGNFPGRFSGRQFSNSRSEMNVSTLELGDSALYLCASSLDPSSYEQYFGPGTRLTVT.

The chain uses TRBV7-9 and TRBJ1-2; D not certain. This CDR3 is built from 15 residues. Germline loops: CDR1 SEHNR, CDR2 FQNEAQ (reference sequence). Between the trimmed V and J ends, which lost 1 base and 3 bases, there was a span of 12 bases. The CDR3 coding sequence is TGTGCCAGCAGCTTAGTGGGCGTAGTTGACTATGGCTACACCTTC. Protein product: CASSLVGVVDYGYTF.

The chain combines TRBV6-1 with TRBJ2-1, with 7 bases aligning to TRBD1. J lost 5 bases, V lost 3 bases, and 10 bases had no gene match. CDR1 and CDR2 (germline): MNHNS, SASEGT. There are 16 residues in the CDR3. The DNA for the CDR3 is TGTGCCAGCAGTGACCTCTTTGGGACAGAAAACAATGAGCAGTTCTTC. Translated: CASSDLFGTENNEQFF.

This chain uses TRBV6-1 with TRBJ1-5; D is possibly TRBD1 (6 bases). Germline CDR1 MNHNS, CDR2 SASEGT. The CDR3 loop spans 18 amino acids. V was trimmed by 2 bases and J by 0 bases, leaving 17 bases between them. CDR3 in DNA: TGTGCCAGCAGTGAATGGGGGGGCGTTATTGGTAGCAATCAGCCCCAGCATTTT. It specifies CASSEWGGVIGSNQPQHF.

This rearrangement joins TRBV11-1 to TRBJ1-1; tentatively, D is TRBD1 (6 bases). The V end was cut by 5 bases, the J end by 2 bases, with 15 bases between. The CDR3 sequence is 15 residues long. Per germline, CDR1 SGHAT and CDR2 FQDESV (reference sequence). CDR3 sequence reads: CASSPSTGPNTEAFF. CDR3 sequence (DNA): TGTGCCAGCAGCCCTTCGACAGGCCCCAACACTGAAGCTTTCTTT.

The chain joins TRBV19 to TRBJ2-7; weak D call: TRBD2 (6 bases). Trimming cost V 7 bases and J 0 bases, with 19 bases left between them. The CDR3 is 16 residues long. CDR1 and CDR2 (germline): LNHDA, SQIVND (reference sequence). In DNA form, the CDR3 reads TGTGCCAGTAATCCCGGGGGATACACGAGCTCCTACGAGCAGTACTTC. Amino acid sequence: CASNPGGYTSSYEQYF.

The gene calls are TRBV6-1 and TRBJ1-3, with D perhaps matching TRBD1 (5 bases). The CDR3 is 16 residues long. Germline CDR1 and CDR2: MNHNS and SASEGT. Trimming removed 4 bases from V and 3 bases from J, with 16 bases in between. The CDR3, as DNA: TGTGCCAGCAGTGGCGGGGCTAAGGGTAGTGGAAACACCATATATTTT. Protein: CASSGGAKGSGNTIYF.

V gene TRBV19 combines with J gene TRBJ2-3; TRBD1 might be the D (6 bases). Trimming took 4 bases from V and 5 from J, leaving 13 bases between them. CDR1 and CDR2 (germline): LNHDA, SQIVND (reference sequence). The CDR3 totals 14 residues. CDR3 protein: CASSRLQGQDTQYF. CDR3 nucleotide sequence: TGTGCCAGTAGTAGACTACAGGGCCAAGATACGCAGTATTTT.

This clone has a single count. This chain uses TRBV28 with TRBJ1-6; a possible D gene is TRBD1 (5 bases). The CDR3 sequence is 13 residues long. Looked up from germline, CDR1 is MDHEN and CDR2 is SYDVKM. Trimming took 10 bases from V and 10 from J, leaving 17 bases between them. In DNA, the CDR3 is TGTGCCACCTTTGGGGCAGGGCAATCACCCCTCCACTTT. It specifies CATFGAGQSPLHF.

The chain joins TRBV19 to TRBJ1-1; 12 nucleotides agree with TRBD1. J gave up 5 bases and V 4 bases, and 8 bases lay outside the gene matches. CDR1 and CDR2 from the germline V gene are LNHDA and SQIVND (reference sequence). The CDR3 sequence is 16 residues long. The CDR3 here is CASSTGTGGSWTEAFF. DNA of the CDR3: TGTGCCAGTAGTACCGGGACAGGGGGCAGTTGGACTGAAGCTTTCTTT. Together with reference TRBV19 and TRBJ1-1, the CDR3 gives the full variable domain: DGGITQSPKYLFRKEGQNVTLSCEQNLNHDAMYWYRQDPGQGLRLIYYSQIVNDFQKGDIAEGYSVSREKKESFPLTVTSAQKNPTAFYLCASSTGTGGSWTEAFFGQGTRLTVV.

V usage is TRBV27 and J usage is TRBJ2-2; 10 nucleotides match TRBD1. Germline-derived CDR1 and CDR2 are MNHEY and SMNVEV (reference sequence). The trim removed 6 bases at V and 5 bases at J, leaving 6 bases unmatched. This CDR3 is 15 amino acids long. This chain's CDR3 is CASRRTGGKTGELFF. CDR3 nucleotide sequence: TGTGCCAGCAGAAGGACAGGGGGTAAGACCGGGGAGCTGTTTTTT.

The chain couples TRBV30 to TRBJ2-5; tentative D call: TRBD1 (6 bases). Germline CDR1 reads GTSNPN; CDR2 reads SVGIG (reference sequence). V lost 1 base to trimming and J lost 5 bases, with 11 bases between them. This CDR3 spans 13 amino acids. CDR3 loop: CAWSGTVRETQYF. For the CDR3, the DNA is TGTGCCTGGAGTGGGACAGTCCGGGAGACCCAGTACTTC.

This clone was counted a few times. This sequence joins TRBV18 and TRBJ2-7, with TRBD1 matching 9 bases. The CDR3 has 14 amino acids. V dropped 4 bases and J dropped 6; count of bases not matched to a gene: 7. Per germline, CDR1 KGHSH and CDR2 LQKENI. CDR3 DNA: TGTGCCAGCTCACGCGGGACAGGGAATAGCGAGCAGTACTTC. Protein sequence: CASSRGTGNSEQYF. Variable domain in full (rest from reference TRBV18 and TRBJ2-7): NAGVMQNPRHLVRRRGQEARLRCSPMKGHSHVYWYRQLPEEGLKFMVYLQKENIIDESGMPKERFSAEFPKEGPSILRIQQVVRGDSAAYFCASSRGTGNSEQYFGPGTRLTVT.

The gene calls are TRBV28 and TRBJ2-7, with 12 nucleotides matching TRBD2. V shed 6 bases, J shed 4 bases, and the junction held 4 bases outside the gene matches. Germline V CDR1 and CDR2: MDHEN, SYDVKM. This CDR3 comprises 14 residues. The CDR3 loop reads CASRWTSGTYEQYF. CDR3 coding DNA: TGTGCCAGCAGGTGGACTAGCGGGACGTACGAGCAGTACTTC.

Only a few counts were recorded for this clone. The V gene is TRBV29-1, the J gene TRBJ2-1; D is uncertain. The length of the CDR3 is 14 residues. Germline assignment: CDR1 SQVTM and CDR2 ANQGSEA. V lost 3 bases and J lost 2, with 11 bases in between. The CDR3 DNA is TGCAGCGTTGAGGCTCAGCAGGCCTACAATGAGCAGTTCTTC. It translates to CSVEAQQAYNEQFF.

This clone is medium-sized (0.01 to 0.1%). The J gene is TRBJ2-1, the V gene TRBV5-4; D is possibly TRBD2 (5 bases). The CDR3 has 13 amino acids. Germline-derived CDR1 and CDR2 are SGHNT and YYREEE (reference sequence). Trimming shortened V by 0 bases and J by 8 bases, and 9 bases separated the two germline ends. CDR3 DNA: TGTGCCAGCAGCTTGGCGGTAGCGTATGAGCAGTTCTTC. Translated, it gives CASSLAVAYEQFF. The variable domain in full, with the rest retrieved from reference TRBV5-4 and TRBJ2-1, is ETGVTQSPTHLIKTRGQQVTLRCSSQSGHNTVSWYQQALGQGPQFIFQYYREEENGRGNFPPRFSGLQFPNYSSELNVNALELDDSALYLCASSLAVAYEQFFGPGTRLTVL.

This clone was recorded once. The chain joins TRBV5-1 to TRBJ1-3; the match to TRBD1 covers 10 bases. The germline V gene encodes CDR1 SGHRS and CDR2 YFSETQ. The CDR3 length is 16 residues. The trim removed 0 bases at V and 4 bases at J, leaving 4 bases unmatched. The CDR3 bases are TGCGCCAGCAGCTTGGCGACAGGGGGCTTCGGAAACACCATATATTTT. As protein: CASSLATGGFGNTIYF.

This clone has a single count. V is TRBV7-3 and J is TRBJ2-1; TRBD2 might be the D (6 bases). V gave up 1 base and J gave up 0 bases, with 25 bases separating them. The V gene's germline CDR1 is SGHTA and CDR2 FQGTGA. This CDR3 has 21 amino acids. The CDR3 DNA reads TGTGCCAGCAGCTTAAAAGTGTTAAGGGGAACCGGGACTCCCTCCTACAATGAGCAGTTCTTC. It encodes CASSLKVLRGTGTPSYNEQFF.

This rearrangement joins TRBV7-9 to TRBJ1-5; D unclear. This CDR3 is 15 amino acids long. The germline CDR1 and CDR2 sequences are SEHNR and FQNEAQ (reference sequence). Between the trimmed V and J ends, which lost 4 bases and 7 bases, there was a span of 17 bases. This chain's CDR3 is CASSSQADRHQPQHF. CDR3 coding DNA: TGTGCCAGCAGCTCCCAAGCGGACCGCCACCAGCCCCAGCATTTT. The variable domain in full, with the rest retrieved from reference TRBV7-9 and TRBJ1-5, is DTGVSQNPRHKITKRGQNVTFRCDPISEHNRLYWYRQTLGQGPEFLTYFQNEAQLEKSRLLSDRFSAERPKGSFSTLEIQRTEQGDSAMYLCASSSQADRHQPQHFGDGTRLSIL.

This clone was seen only a few times. V gene TRBV5-8 combines with J gene TRBJ2-7; the D gene is possibly TRBD2 (5 bases). CDR3 length equals 13 residues. V lost 5 bases to trimming and J lost 0 bases, with 9 bases between them. Germline-derived CDR1 and CDR2 are SGHTS and YDEGEE. The CDR3 DNA follows: TGTGCCAGCAGGGGAGCGAACTCCTACGAGCAGTACTTC. Encoded protein: CASRGANSYEQYF.

This clone came up a few times. This chain joins TRBV7-6 and TRBJ2-2; 7 bases are a match to TRBD2. The CDR3 has 17 amino acids. Germline CDR1 SGHVS, CDR2 FNYEAQ. V lost 0 bases, J lost 2 bases, and 6 bases stayed unmatched. The CDR3 sequence: CASSLAGGTLNTGELFF. The CDR3 DNA sequence: TGTGCCAGCAGCTTAGCGGGAGGGACTCTCAACACCGGGGAGCTGTTTTTT.

This clone was recorded once. V usage is TRBV4-1 and J usage is TRBJ1-1; 7 positions agree with TRBD1. The CDR3 consists of 16 residues. The germline CDR1 and CDR2 sequences are MGHRA and YSYEKL. Trimming cost V 1 base and J 1 base; bases outside gene matches: 6. The CDR3 loop is CASSQGRTGENTEAFF. In DNA form, the CDR3 reads TGCGCCAGCAGCCAAGGAAGAACAGGGGAGAACACTGAAGCTTTCTTT.

This chain uses TRBV18 with TRBJ2-6, with D maybe TRBD2 (5 bases). The CDR3 runs 18 residues. Germline V lookup: CDR1 KGHSH, CDR2 LQKENI. V was pared by 3 bases and J by 0 bases, with 15 bases between. DNA of the CDR3: TGTGCCAGCTCACCCGTCACCCCCCGGGACTCTGGGGCCAACGTCCTGACTTTC. This encodes CASSPVTPRDSGANVLTF.

This clone was counted a single time. The rearrangement joins TRBV28 to TRBJ1-1; maybe TRBD1 (5 bases). This CDR3 spans 12 amino acids. Trimming removed 9 bases at V and 2 bases at J, with 10 bases between. Germline V gene sequence: CDR1 MDHEN, CDR2 SYDVKM. The CDR3 DNA is TGTGCCAGTTCAGGACATAACACTGAAGCTTTCTTT. Translation gives CASSGHNTEAFF.

The V and J genes are TRBV18 and TRBJ1-3, with TRBD1 matching 7 bases. The V gene end was trimmed by 0 bases and the J gene end by 2 bases; junction bases not matched to a gene: 4. The CDR3 extends over 16 amino acids. CDR1 and CDR2 (germline): KGHSH, LQKENI. The CDR3 sequence: CASSPPNRGAGNTIYF. The DNA for the CDR3 is TGTGCCAGCTCACCACCGAACAGGGGTGCTGGAAACACCATATATTTT.